Listed below are T cell receptor beta chains from one sample, sequenced in a study of cytomegalovirus exposure and HLA in healthy donors. Clones were read by immunoSEQ multiplex PCR, and TCRdb kept only the in-frame ones, dropping some. The table lists some 150,000 clones, more than 75% of them singletons. The sample taken for sequencing was PBMCs. The receptors stem from a man between 18 and 35 years old in good health and CMV-seropositive. Each CDR3 is given with its conserved first and last residue. A D gene is named only where the DNA matches it firmly. Not every row has a clone size; where given, it reads once, few, many or a size class.

once	TRBV18	14	TRBJ1-1	.	CASSQNQANTEAFF	TGTGCCAGCTCCCAAAACCAGGCGAACACTGAAGCTTTCTTT
.	TRBV29-1	12	TRBJ2-2	.	CSVYRVIGELFF	TGCAGCGTTTACAGGGTGATCGGGGAGCTGTTTTTT
.	TRBV7-9	13	TRBJ2-7	.	CSSSLEWGVEQYF	TGTTCCAGCAGCTTAGAGTGGGGCGTCGAGCAGTACTTC
few	TRBV10-2	18	TRBJ2-4	TRBD1	CATTGTVKFQAAKNSQYF	TGCGCCACGACCGGGACAGTGAAATTCCAAGCCGCCAAAAACAGTCAGTACTTC
.	TRBV6-1	14	TRBJ1-6	.	CASMGRLDNSPLHF	TGTGCCAGCATGGGCAGGTTAGACAATTCACCCCTCCACTTT
.	TRBV7-3	17	TRBJ2-6	TRBD2	CASSQNGGSSGANVLTF	TGTGCCAGCAGTCAAAACGGGGGGTCCTCTGGGGCCAACGTCCTGACTTTC
.	TRBV5-4	12	TRBJ2-7	TRBD1	CASTRDSNEQYF	TGTGCCAGCACCAGGGACAGTAACGAGCAGTACTTC
.	TRBV18	18	TRBJ2-7	TRBD1	CASSPIAGGETFSYEQYF	TGTGCCAGCTCACCTATCGCAGGGGGTGAAACCTTCTCCTACGAGCAGTACTTC
.	TRBV19	14	TRBJ1-5	TRBD1	CASSIGQGDQPQHF	TGTGCCAGTAGTATAGGGCAGGGGGATCAGCCCCAGCATTTT
.	TRBV14	12	TRBJ2-7	.	CASSQRQHEQYF	TGTGCCAGCAGCCAAAGACAGCACGAGCAGTACTTC
.	TRBV9	15	TRBJ2-7	.	CASSVEGGPSYEQYF	TGTGCCAGCAGCGTAGAGGGCGGGCCGTCCTACGAGCAGTACTTC
.	TRBV7-3	14	TRBJ2-5	.	CASSLRGGGETQYF	TGTGCCAGCAGCTTAAGGGGGGGCGGCGAGACCCAGTACTTC
.	TRBV6-1	14	TRBJ2-5	.	CASTLKEGQETQYF	TGTGCCAGCACCCTAAAGGAGGGCCAAGAGACCCAGTACTTC
few	TRBV7-2	17	TRBJ1-1	.	CASSLASAGRENTEAFF	TGTGCCAGCAGCTTAGCGTCTGCAGGGAGGGAGAACACTGAAGCTTTCTTT
.	TRBV7-9	16	TRBJ2-3	.	CASISLMKLSTDTQYF	TGTGCCAGTATCTCCCTCATGAAGCTGAGCACAGATACGCAGTATTTT
.	TRBV7-7	15	TRBJ2-1	TRBD2	CASSLGTSGKNEQFF	TGTGCCAGCAGCTTAGGGACTAGCGGGAAAAATGAGCAGTTCTTC
.	TRBV13	14	TRBJ1-6	.	CASSLGRKMSPLHF	TGTGCCAGCAGCTTGGGCCGGAAGATGTCACCCCTCCACTTT
.	TRBV30	12	TRBJ2-1	.	CAWSHRVGEQFF	TGTGCCTGGAGTCACAGGGTAGGTGAGCAGTTCTTC
.	TRBV6-5	14	TRBJ1-1	.	CASSSWTVGTEAFF	TGTGCCAGCAGTTCCTGGACAGTAGGCACTGAAGCTTTCTTT
.	TRBV6-5	15	TRBJ2-7	.	CASSIAGRGNYEQYF	TGTGCCAGCAGTATCGCAGGGCGGGGAAACTACGAGCAGTACTTC
few	TRBV20-1	10	TRBJ2-1	.	CSAENGEQFF	TGCAGTGCCGAAAACGGTGAGCAGTTCTTC
.	TRBV27	16	TRBJ1-6	.	CASSYSTEDYNSPLHF	TGTGCCAGCAGTTATTCGACAGAAGACTATAATTCACCCCTCCACTTT
.	TRBV6-5	12	TRBJ1-1	TRBD1	CASSSQTGGAFF	TGTGCCAGCAGTTCCCAGACAGGGGGTGCTTTCTTT
.	TRBV5-4	14	TRBJ2-7	TRBD1	CASSRDSHTYEQYF	TGTGCCAGCAGCCGGGACAGCCATACCTACGAGCAGTACTTC
.	TRBV11-2	14	TRBJ2-7	TRBD1	CASSQTGMYYEQYF	TGCGCCAGCAGCCAGACAGGGATGTACTACGAGCAGTACTTC
.	TRBV9	17	TRBJ1-4	.	CASSVGKGRPTNEKLFF	TGTGCCAGCAGCGTAGGGAAGGGGCGGCCAACTAATGAAAAACTGTTTTTT
few	TRBV4-1	15	TRBJ2-3	TRBD1	CASSSTGASADTQYF	TGCGCCAGCAGTTCGACAGGGGCTAGCGCAGATACGCAGTATTTT
.	TRBV10-1	19	TRBJ2-1	TRBD2	CASSETSGWTSGAYNEQFF	TGCGCCAGCAGTGAGACATCCGGGTGGACTAGCGGGGCCTACAATGAGCAGTTCTTC
.	TRBV4-3	17	TRBJ1-2	TRBD1	CASSQEGGTGWNYGYTF	TGCGCCAGCAGCCAAGAGGGGGGGACAGGGTGGAACTATGGCTACACCTTC
.	TRBV12-5	14	TRBJ1-5	.	CASGPPREHQPQHF	TGTGCTAGTGGTCCCCCCAGGGAACATCAGCCCCAGCATTTT
.	TRBV7-2	16	TRBJ2-7	.	CASSLEAVQGGYEQYF	TGTGCCAGCAGCTTAGAGGCAGTTCAAGGAGGCTACGAGCAGTACTTC
.	TRBV12-5	13	TRBJ1-1	TRBD1	CASGQGANTEAFF	TGTGCTAGTGGACAGGGGGCAAACACTGAAGCTTTCTTT
.	TRBV7-9	15	TRBJ2-2	.	CASSLAGARNGELFF	TGTGCCAGCAGCTTAGCTGGGGCTCGTAACGGGGAGCTGTTTTTT
.	TRBV25-1	13	TRBJ1-2	.	CASSESWSRGYTF	TGTGCCAGCAGTGAATCCTGGAGTAGGGGCTACACCTTC
.	TRBV2	15	TRBJ2-1	TRBD2	CASSELAGRVHEQFF	TGTGCCAGCAGTGAACTAGCGGGCCGAGTCCATGAGCAGTTCTTC